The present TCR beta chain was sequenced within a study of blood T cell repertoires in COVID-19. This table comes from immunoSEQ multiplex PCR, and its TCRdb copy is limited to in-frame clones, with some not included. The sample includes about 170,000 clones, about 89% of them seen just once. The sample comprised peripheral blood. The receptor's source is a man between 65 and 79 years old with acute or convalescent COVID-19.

CDR3 protein: CASSPGRSHEQFF. The CDR3 DNA reads as TGTGCCAGCAGTCCGGGGAGATCCCATGAGCAGTTCTTC. The V gene is TRBV27, the J gene TRBJ2-1; D is possibly TRBD2 (5 bases). The CDR3 totals 13 residues. Between the trimmed V and J ends, which lost 5 bases and 8 bases, there was a span of 13 bases. Germline V gene data show CDR1 as MNHEY and CDR2 as SMNVEV (reference sequence).